This T cell receptor (beta chain) appears in the sequencing data of a study of long-term antiretroviral therapy in people with HIV. The CDR3 length is 16 residues. The trim removed 5 bases at V and 1 base at J, leaving 9 bases unmatched. Germline CDR1 is MGHRA and CDR2 is YSYEKL. Per donor, a minimum of one pre-ART and a minimum of two post-ART PBMC samples were available. Sequencing relied on immunoSEQ assay v3.0, run at survey level. Data came from immunoSEQ multiplex PCR; TCRdb stores just in-frame clones and leaves some out. The sample holds more than 25,000 clones, approximately 91% seen once. The specimen comprised unsorted PBMCs, sampled 3.1 years after starting antiretroviral therapy. The chain combines TRBV4-1 with TRBJ2-7; 9 nucleotides align to TRBD1. The TCR originated in a man between 18 and 29 years old with HIV. The CDR3 region is CASSSGGQGTSYEQYF. DNA for the CDR3: TGCGCCAGCAGCTCAGGTGGACAGGGGACTTCCTACGAGCAGTACTTC.